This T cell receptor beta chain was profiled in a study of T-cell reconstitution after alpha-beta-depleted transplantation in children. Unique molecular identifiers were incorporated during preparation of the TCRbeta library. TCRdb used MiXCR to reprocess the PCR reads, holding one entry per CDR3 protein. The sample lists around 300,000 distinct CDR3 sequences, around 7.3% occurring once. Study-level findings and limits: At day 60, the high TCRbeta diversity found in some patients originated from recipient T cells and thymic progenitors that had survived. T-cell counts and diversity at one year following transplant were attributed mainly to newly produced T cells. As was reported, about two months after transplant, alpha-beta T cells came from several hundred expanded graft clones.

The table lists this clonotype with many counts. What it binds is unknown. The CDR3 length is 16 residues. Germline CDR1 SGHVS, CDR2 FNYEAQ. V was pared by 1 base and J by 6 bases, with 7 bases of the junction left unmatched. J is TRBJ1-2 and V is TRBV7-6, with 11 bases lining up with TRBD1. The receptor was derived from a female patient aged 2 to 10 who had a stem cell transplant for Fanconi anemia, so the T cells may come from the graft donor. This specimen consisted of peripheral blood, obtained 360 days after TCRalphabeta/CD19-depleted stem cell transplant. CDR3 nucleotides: TGTGCCAGCAGCTTAGACCGGGACAGGGGGTTGGATGGCTACACCTTC. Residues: CASSLDRDRGLDGYTF.